This TCR beta chain was profiled in a study of blood T cell repertoires in COVID-19. The overall study: Collection of acute and convalescent COVID-19 samples took place in the United States, Italy and Spain. T cells, B-cell-depleted T cells, or PBMCs supplied cDNA or gDNA.

CDR3 length equals 13 residues. Trimming removed 2 bases at V and 10 bases at J, with 13 bases between. CDR1 and CDR2 from the germline V gene are SGHVS and FQNEAQ. Seattle patient enrollment occurred during active infection, with longitudinal follow-up thereafter. Original handling: For nucleated cells, counts were estimated from reference gene primer amplification. Assay: immunoSEQ multiplex PCR; the TCRdb copy retains only in-frame clones and omits some. V, J and clone size derive from that table, while D and trimming were established from the DNA sequence. Here the sample spans about 150,000 clones, 70% to 80% being singletons.

The specimen was peripheral blood. The chain couples TRBV7-8 to TRBJ2-3, with TRBD1 as a possible D gene (5 bases). The clonotype comes from a woman in her seventies with COVID-19, enrolled during active disease. The CDR3 protein is CASSLRGRVAQYF. CDR3 nucleotides: TGTGCCAGCAGCTTAAGGGGCCGTGTCGCGCAGTATTTT.